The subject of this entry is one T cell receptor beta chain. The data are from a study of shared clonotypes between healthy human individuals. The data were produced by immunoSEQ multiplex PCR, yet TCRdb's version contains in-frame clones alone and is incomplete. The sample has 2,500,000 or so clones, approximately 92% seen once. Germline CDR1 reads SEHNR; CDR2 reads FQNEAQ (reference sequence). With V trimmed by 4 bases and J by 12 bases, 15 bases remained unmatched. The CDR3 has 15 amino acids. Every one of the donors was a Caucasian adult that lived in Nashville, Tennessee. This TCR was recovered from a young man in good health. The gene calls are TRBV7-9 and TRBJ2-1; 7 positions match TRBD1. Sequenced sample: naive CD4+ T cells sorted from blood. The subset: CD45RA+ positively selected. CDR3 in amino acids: CASSSDRVGKLGQFF. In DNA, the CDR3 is TGTGCCAGCAGCTCCGACAGGGTCGGAAAACTAGGGCAGTTCTTC.